Listed below are T cell receptor beta chains from one sample, sequenced in a study of T cell responses to AZD1222 COVID-19 vaccine. Sequenced by immunoSEQ multiplex PCR; TCRdb stores in-frame clones only, minus some. The table has roughly 110,000 clones, about 93% seen once. This sample comprised peripheral blood, obtained on day 0 of AZD1222 vaccination. The receptor set was obtained from an adult in good health. The CDR3 runs from the conserved cysteine through the conserved F or W. A D gene is named only where the DNA matches it firmly. Size tells how often a clone was seen (once, few, many) or the class of an expanded clone, and some rows leave it out.

D,size,V,J,CDR3,DNA
-,-,TRBV6-5,TRBJ1-5,CASSLAGFNQPQHF,TGTGCCAGCTCCTTAGCCGGCTTCAATCAGCCCCAGCATTTT
-,once,TRBV9,TRBJ1-1,CASSVGTLNTEAFF,TGTGCCAGCAGCGTAGGAACGTTGAACACTGAAGCTTTCTTT
-,-,TRBV5-4,TRBJ2-1,CASSFKGEQFF,TGTGCCAGCAGCTTCAAGGGTGAGCAGTTCTTC
-,-,TRBV18,TRBJ1-6,CASSPTGTGSPLHF,TGTGCCAGCTCACCCACAGGGACGGGTTCACCCCTCCACTTT
TRBD1,-,TRBV4-2,TRBJ2-5,CASSQDLVGQTQETQYF,TGTGCCAGCAGCCAAGATCTAGTGGGACAGACCCAAGAGACCCAGTACTTC
-,-,TRBV5-1,TRBJ1-1,CASSLDRVAEAFF,TGCGCCAGCAGCTTGGACAGGGTCGCTGAAGCTTTCTTT
-,once,TRBV5-1,TRBJ1-2,CASSTTGVDYGYTF,TGCGCCAGCAGCACGACAGGTGTAGACTATGGCTACACCTTC
-,-,TRBV10-3,TRBJ1-1,CANSPGEEGEAFF,TGTGCCAACTCCCCAGGGGAAGAGGGTGAAGCTTTCTTT
-,many,TRBV19,TRBJ1-1,CASSIDIISLTEAFF,TGTGCCAGTAGTATAGACATAATCTCACTTACTGAAGCTTTCTTT
-,-,TRBV18,TRBJ2-7,CASSPSGRANEQYF,TGTGCCAGCTCACCATCAGGGCGGGCCAACGAGCAGTACTTC
TRBD2,-,TRBV10-2,TRBJ2-1,CASGRTSGLHEQFF,TGCGCCAGCGGCAGGACTAGCGGCTTACATGAGCAGTTCTTC
-,-,TRBV6-2/TRBV6-3,TRBJ1-1,CASSWGGLNTEAFF,TGTGCCAGCAGTTGGGGGGGATTGAACACTGAAGCTTTCTTT
-,-,TRBV5-4,TRBJ1-2,CASSLDRENGYTF,TGTGCCAGCAGCTTGGACAGGGAAAATGGCTACACCTTC
-,-,TRBV18,TRBJ1-2,CASARQENYGYTF,TGTGCCAGCGCCCGACAGGAGAACTATGGCTACACCTTC
-,-,TRBV29-1,TRBJ1-4,CSVRWRTGEKLFF,TGCAGCGTCCGCTGGCGGACGGGTGAAAAACTGTTTTTT
TRBD1,-,TRBV7-2,TRBJ1-1,CASSTGVMNTEAFF,TGTGCCAGCAGCACAGGGGTTATGAACACTGAAGCTTTCTTT
-,-,TRBV15,TRBJ1-6,CATSRDLSGESPLHF,TGTGCCACCAGCAGAGATCTTTCAGGGGAATCACCCCTCCACTTT
TRBD2,-,TRBV6-1,TRBJ2-4,CASSESIAGGQDIQYF,TGTGCCAGCAGTGAGAGTATAGCGGGGGGTCAGGACATTCAGTACTTC
-,-,TRBV5-8,TRBJ1-2,CASSPGDYGYTF,TGTGCCAGCAGCCCGGGCGACTATGGCTACACCTTC
-,-,TRBV9,TRBJ2-3,CASSVGSSTDTQYF,TGTGCCAGCAGCGTAGGGTCAAGTACAGATACGCAGTATTTT
TRBD1,-,TRBV7-2,TRBJ2-5,CASSLGRTGETQYF,TGTGCCAGCAGCTTAGGGCGGACAGGAGAGACCCAGTACTTC
TRBD1,-,TRBV28,TRBJ1-2,CAAVAQGGQVYGYTF,TGTGCCGCGGTAGCGCAGGGGGGGCAGGTCTATGGCTACACCTTC
TRBD1,-,TRBV19,TRBJ1-5,CASSAPAGGLGNQPQHF,TGTGCCAGTAGCGCCCCCGCAGGGGGCCTGGGCAATCAGCCCCAGCATTTT
-,-,TRBV18,TRBJ1-6,CASSPRSSYNSPLHF,TGTGCCAGCTCACCGCGGAGCTCCTATAATTCACCCCTCCACTTT
-,many,TRBV7-8,TRBJ1-2,CASELHLEDGYTF,TGTGCTAGCGAGCTACATTTGGAGGATGGCTACACCTTC
TRBD2,-,TRBV7-2,TRBJ2-3,CASSQPLGLAGGLTDTQYF,TGTGCCAGCAGCCAACCTTTAGGACTAGCGGGGGGCCTCACAGATACGCAGTATTTT
-,-,TRBV11-3,TRBJ2-1,CASSLGPDLGEQFF,TGTGCCAGCAGCTTAGGTCCAGATCTTGGTGAGCAGTTCTTC
-,-,TRBV30,TRBJ1-4,CAWSVVGGADEKLFF,TGTGCCTGGAGTGTTGTGGGAGGGGCAGATGAAAAACTGTTTTTT
TRBD2,-,TRBV13,TRBJ2-1,CASSLEGLGLPIYNEQFF,TGTGCCAGCAGCTTAGAGGGACTAGGTCTTCCCATATACAATGAGCAGTTCTTC
-,-,TRBV5-8,TRBJ2-7,CASSPRGGTRSSYEQYF,TGTGCCAGCAGCCCGAGGGGAGGGACAAGGAGCTCCTACGAGCAGTACTTC
-,-,TRBV4-3,TRBJ2-7,CASSPQVAADEQYF,TGCGCCAGCAGCCCACAGGTTGCGGCCGACGAGCAGTACTTC
TRBD1,-,TRBV7-2,TRBJ1-6,CASSPGQGSSSPLHF,TGTGCCAGCAGCCCCGGACAGGGAAGTTCCTCACCCCTCCACTTT
TRBD1,-,TRBV6-5,TRBJ1-4,CASRGGQTNEKLFF,TGTGCCAGCAGGGGGGGACAGACTAATGAAAAACTGTTTTTT
TRBD1,-,TRBV19,TRBJ1-4,CASSMDRVREKLFF,TGTGCCAGTAGTATGGACAGGGTTAGGGAAAAACTGTTTTTT
TRBD1,-,TRBV6-5,TRBJ2-1,CASSYSRTGGLRGQFF,TGTGCCAGCAGTTACTCGAGGACAGGGGGTCTACGTGGGCAGTTCTTC
-,-,TRBV3-1/TRBV3-2,TRBJ1-2,CASSQGANYGYTF,TGTGCCAGCAGCCAGGGGGCTAACTATGGCTACACCTTC
TRBD1,-,TRBV6-5,TRBJ1-5,CASRRTGLNGPQHF,TGTGCCAGCAGACGGACAGGCCTTAACGGGCCCCAGCATTTT
-,-,TRBV7-2,TRBJ1-2,CASSLQGYGYTF,TGTGCCAGCAGCTTACAGGGTTATGGCTACACCTTC
TRBD2,-,TRBV6-2/TRBV6-3,TRBJ2-2,CASSWRLAGGTGELFF,TGTGCCAGCAGTTGGAGACTAGCGGGGGGGACCGGGGAGCTGTTTTTT
-,once,TRBV4-3,TRBJ2-6,CASSQDGRGANVLTF,TGCGCCAGCAGCCAAGATGGTCGAGGGGCCAACGTCCTGACTTTC
TRBD1,once,TRBV27,TRBJ1-1,CASKLGTENTEAFF,TGTGCCAGCAAACTAGGGACAGAGAACACTGAAGCTTTCTTT
TRBD2,-,TRBV19,TRBJ2-7,CASSTQLAGEQYF,TGTGCCAGTAGTACGCAACTAGCGGGCGAGCAGTACTTC
-,-,TRBV19,TRBJ1-4,CASSIRLQGNEKLFF,TGTGCCAGTAGTATAAGACTCCAGGGTAATGAAAAACTGTTTTTT
TRBD1,-,TRBV7-9,TRBJ1-3,CASSPVQGAFGNTIYF,TGTGCCAGCAGCCCAGTACAGGGGGCATTTGGAAACACCATATATTTT
-,-,TRBV7-9,TRBJ2-2,CASSYTGDTGELFF,TGTGCCAGCAGCTATACAGGAGACACCGGGGAGCTGTTTTTT
-,-,TRBV6-1,TRBJ2-7,CASSEKAGHSYEQYF,TGTGCCAGCAGTGAAAAGGCAGGGCACTCCTACGAGCAGTACTTC
-,-,TRBV7-2,TRBJ1-3,CASSSYGGVAGNTIYF,TGTGCCAGCAGCTCGTATGGGGGGGTAGCTGGAAACACCATATATTTT
-,-,TRBV19,TRBJ1-1,CASNGALGSSEAFF,TGTGCCAGTAACGGGGCTCTTGGTTCTTCTGAAGCTTTCTTT
-,-,TRBV19,TRBJ1-2,CASSDLVYSDGYTF,TGTGCCAGTAGCGACCTAGTTTATAGCGATGGCTACACCTTC
-,-,TRBV7-9,TRBJ2-7,CASSPRRDYEQYF,TGTGCCAGCAGTCCTAGACGGGACTACGAGCAGTACTTC
-,-,TRBV5-8,TRBJ1-1,CASSFRGSEAFF,TGTGCCAGCAGCTTTAGGGGCAGTGAAGCTTTCTTT
-,-,TRBV10-1,TRBJ2-2,CASSEVRTGELFF,TGCGCCAGCAGTGAGGTTCGGACCGGGGAGCTGTTTTTT
-,-,TRBV5-4,TRBJ2-5,CASSTTTQETQYF,TGTGCCAGCAGCACTACGACCCAAGAGACCCAGTACTTC
-,-,TRBV6-6,TRBJ1-2,CASSEWEGYGYTF,TGTGCCAGCAGCGAATGGGAAGGATATGGCTACACCTTC
-,-,TRBV6-5,TRBJ2-7,CASRSDRLSYEQYF,TGTGCCAGCAGGTCCGACAGGCTCTCCTACGAGCAGTACTTC
-,-,TRBV6-5,TRBJ2-6,CASSYEGVGANVLTF,TGTGCCAGCAGTTACGAGGGGGTTGGGGCCAACGTCCTGACTTTC
TRBD1,-,TRBV10-3,TRBJ1-1,CAISEYSGGVNTEAFF,TGTGCCATCAGTGAGTATTCAGGGGGGGTGAACACTGAAGCTTTCTTT
-,-,TRBV4-3,TRBJ2-3,CASSLGPTDTQYF,TGCGCCAGCAGCTTGGGGCCCACAGATACGCAGTATTTT